This T cell receptor beta chain emerged from a study of T cell responses to AZD1222 COVID-19 vaccine (dated by TCRdb to about 2021). Notes on the research overall: AZD1222 recipients given second doses at about 4 weeks or at about 12 weeks were pooled, since spike-specific TCR depth and breadth were not found to differ between the two schedules. Trial participants were enrolled by age into 18-55, 56-69 and 70-plus year subgroups, with around 150, 28 and 57 TCR-sequenced participants respectively. TCR sequencing covered 230 or so trial participants: 207 given two doses of AZD1222 and about 26 given two doses of MenACWY control vaccine.

This clone showed up just a few times. Its target antigen remains unknown. Nothing much larger sits one base from this clone, and base qualities are not available. The CDR3 regions of human TCRbeta chains were analyzed by immunosequencing. Regarding the original processing steps: Repertoire TCRs were matched against a reference library of SARS-CoV-2-specific TCRs generated with the MIRA antigen-specificity platform. Breadth was defined as the fraction of unique TCRs that were SARS-CoV-2-associated, and depth was defined as the fraction of total T cells that were SARS-CoV-2-associated. Each spike-specific TCR was assigned to its reactive spike region and to a CD4 or CD8 class using the MIRA data. Log10-transformed breadth and depth values were compared by one-way ANOVA with Sidak's multiple comparisons tests. TCRdb obtained this table from immuneACCESS and retained in-frame rearrangements with V and J assigned. These tables miss some clones; where compared with another copy, unresolved V genes account for less than half of the shortfall, and the remainder is unexplained. The DNA was the basis for D and trimming; V, J and clone size are from that table. The sample table holds 85,000 to 100,000 clones, of which almost 80% were seen once. Around a fifth of the sample is held by the ten biggest clonotypes.

The sample's time point label, in plain terms: baseline before first vaccination. Samples from vaccinated people were obtained from the UK trials COV001 and COV002, which included a single-blind randomized controlled phase 2/3 trial of AZD1222 (ChAdOx1 nCoV-19) in healthy adults. For TCRbeta chain sequencing, PBMC samples were collected from trial participants at day 0 and at day 28 after the second dose. Study-wide conclusions, independent of this receptor: Reportedly, almost half of the unique spike-specific TCRs recognized epitopes lying outside the regions that are mutated in the B.1.351 and B.1.1.7 variants. Because no day 14 peak-response samples were available, the repertoires could be characterized only after the peak T cell response. Participants were mostly white British, with more females than males. The authors suggested clonal diversity may have been underestimated. In the small 56-69-year group, the increase in depth fell short of significance, most likely because of low power. The vaccine-associated CD4 TCRs covered the entire spike protein, and the dominant responses fell in regions 160-218 and 743-854. After two AZD1222 doses, spike-specific TCR breadth and depth were significantly higher than at day 0 and than in MenACWY recipients. Conclusions about previously exposed vaccinees were limited because only 6 or 7 AZD1222 recipients were SARS-CoV-2 seropositive at baseline.

From a lookup of the germline V gene (reference sequence), CDR1 and CDR2 are LGHDT and YNNKEL. Including the terminal cysteine and phenylalanine, the CDR3 comprises 16 residues. The kept DNA is CDR3 alone, 48 bases in frame from the first base. V and J are trimmed by 0 bases and 10 bases, and the gene matches miss 12 bases of the junction. This receptor was identified in an adult in good health. Material: peripheral blood, obtained on day 0 of AZD1222 vaccination. The chain is encoded by TRBV3-1 (or the pseudogene TRBV3-2) joined to TRBJ2-1, with 7 bases aligning to TRBD2. The DNA sequence is given as TGTGCCAGCAGCCAAGAGTGGAGCGGTGCGGGGGAAGAGCAGTTCTTC. This yields the protein CASSQEWSGAGEEQFF.